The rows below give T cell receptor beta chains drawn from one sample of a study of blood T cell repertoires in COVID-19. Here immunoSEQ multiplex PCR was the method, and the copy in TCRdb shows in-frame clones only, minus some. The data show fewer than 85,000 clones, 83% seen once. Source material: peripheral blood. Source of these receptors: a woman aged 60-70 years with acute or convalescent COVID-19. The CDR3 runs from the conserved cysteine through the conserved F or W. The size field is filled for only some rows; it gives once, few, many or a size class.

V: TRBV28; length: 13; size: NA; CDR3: CASNRQGTDTQYF
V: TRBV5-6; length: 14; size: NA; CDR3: CASSPGGGPYEQYF
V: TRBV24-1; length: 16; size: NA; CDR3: CATSDSGGRGQETQYF
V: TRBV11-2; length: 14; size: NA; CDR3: CASSLGQGGQPQHF
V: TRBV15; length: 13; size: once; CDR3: CATARGGGQPQHF
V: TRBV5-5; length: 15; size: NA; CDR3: CASSIGTGRPDTQYF
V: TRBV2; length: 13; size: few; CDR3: CASSGQGRQPQHF
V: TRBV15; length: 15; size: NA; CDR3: CATSLRLLSGAEAFF
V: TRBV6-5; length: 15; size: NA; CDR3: CASSYSPSLSYEQYF
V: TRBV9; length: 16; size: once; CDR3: CASSVDLTDRQEGYTF
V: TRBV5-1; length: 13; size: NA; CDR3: CASSSQGGNEQFF
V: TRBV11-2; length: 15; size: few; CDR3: CASSSRTGWNYGYTF
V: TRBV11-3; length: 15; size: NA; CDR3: CASSLSGGLLNEQFF
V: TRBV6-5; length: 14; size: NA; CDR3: CASRTGHNSYEQYF
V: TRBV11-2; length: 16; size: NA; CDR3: CASSRASTGNTGELFF
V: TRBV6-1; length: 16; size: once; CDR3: CASSEESRGIVKGYTF
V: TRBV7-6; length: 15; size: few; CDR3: CASSPGQGRGEKLFF
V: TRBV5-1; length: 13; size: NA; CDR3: CASSLSGLSGYTF
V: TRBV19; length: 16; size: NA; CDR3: CASSIIGQARNSPLHF
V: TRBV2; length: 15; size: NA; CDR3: CASSWTGGRNQPQHF
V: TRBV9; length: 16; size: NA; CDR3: CASSVQRGYSGNTIYF
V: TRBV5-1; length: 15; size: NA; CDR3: CASSRGGRGNQPQHF
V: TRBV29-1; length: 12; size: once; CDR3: CSVEQGARGYTF
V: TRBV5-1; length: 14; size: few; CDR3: CASSLLAGEETQYF
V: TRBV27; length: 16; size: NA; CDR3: CASSPWTAIRRTEAFF
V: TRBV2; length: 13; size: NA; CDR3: CASTGQAYSEQYF
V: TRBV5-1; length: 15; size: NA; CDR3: CASRRDRGTAYEQYF
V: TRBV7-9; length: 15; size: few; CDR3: CASSSLGQGVEKLFF
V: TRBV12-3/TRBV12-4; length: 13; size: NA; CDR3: CASSLRRGEEKYF
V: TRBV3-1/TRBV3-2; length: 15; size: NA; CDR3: CASSQDTQGANTIYF
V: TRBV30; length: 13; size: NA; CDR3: CAWSGRAAYGYTF
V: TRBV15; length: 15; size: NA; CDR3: CATSTVAVNTGELFF
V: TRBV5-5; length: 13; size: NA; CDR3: CASSWTDNQPQHF
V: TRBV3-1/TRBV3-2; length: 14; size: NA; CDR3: CASSPSDRGGGYTF
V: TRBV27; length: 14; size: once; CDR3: CASSLEPMNTEAFF
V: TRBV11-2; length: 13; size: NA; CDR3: CASSLAQGNGYTF
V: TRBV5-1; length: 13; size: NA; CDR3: CASSQQGDTEAFF
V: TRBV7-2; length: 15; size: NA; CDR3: CASSPRGGGGLGYTF
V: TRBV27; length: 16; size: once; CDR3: CASSLSGINWDNEQFF
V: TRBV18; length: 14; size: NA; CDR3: CASLETGTGSGYTF
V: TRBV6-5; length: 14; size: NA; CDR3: CASSYSGPAGEQYF
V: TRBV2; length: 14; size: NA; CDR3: CASSGLTANTEAFF
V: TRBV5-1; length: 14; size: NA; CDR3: CASSLGTQTYEQYF
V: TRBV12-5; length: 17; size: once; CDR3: CASGLVLDGTGNSPLHF
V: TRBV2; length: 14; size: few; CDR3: CATDPRRVSYGYTF
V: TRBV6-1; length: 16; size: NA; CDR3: CASSEFSGGLLNEQFF
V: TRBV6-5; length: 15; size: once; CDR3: CASRLQGQMNTEAFF
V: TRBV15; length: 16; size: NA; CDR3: CATSRDEGDSSYEQYF
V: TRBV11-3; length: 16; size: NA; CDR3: CASSLGQGSGANVLTF
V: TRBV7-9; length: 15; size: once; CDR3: CASSLLGLADNEQFF
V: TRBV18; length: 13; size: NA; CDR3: CASSPSSTGELFF
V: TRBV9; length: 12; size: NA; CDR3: CASSVANYGYTF
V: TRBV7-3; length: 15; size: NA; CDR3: CASSSHPDRGHEQYF
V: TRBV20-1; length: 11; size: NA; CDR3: CSASPGEKLFF
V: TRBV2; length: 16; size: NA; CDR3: CASRAGTSGGYNEQFF
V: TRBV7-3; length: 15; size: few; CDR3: CASSILPGKIYEQYF
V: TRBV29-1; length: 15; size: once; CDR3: CSVGLVAGGYNEQFF